The sequence of this TCR beta chain was determined in a study of shared clonotypes between healthy human individuals. At the level of the study: Per donor, CD8 memory used one plate, CD8 naive used two, CD4 memory used three and CD4 naive used three.

All donors were Caucasian adults living in Nashville, Tennessee. To note about this clone: Its antigen remains unknown.

Trimming took 4 bases from V and 4 from J; bases not matched to a gene: 8. Germline V gives CDR1 SGHNT, CDR2 YYREEE (reference sequence). The CDR3 has 16 amino acids. Assay used: immunoSEQ multiplex PCR; TCRdb lists only in-frame clones, some missing. The table records about 1.1 million clones, approximately 78% of them present only once. The study, taken as a whole, reports: Researchers sampled blood only, noting tissue repertoires likely differ.

The gene calls are TRBV5-4 and TRBJ2-3, with TRBD1 matching 11 bases. The sequenced sample consisted of memory CD4+ T cells from PBMCs. The sample's subset: CD45RA-negative fraction. This TCR came from a young man in good health. Some clones in this sample may be carry-over from other donors' samples. The CDR3 reads CASSPRRTGGADTQYF. The CDR3 DNA follows: TGTGCCAGCAGCCCACGCCGGACAGGGGGCGCAGATACGCAGTATTTT.